The rows below give T cell receptor beta chains drawn from one sample of a study of T cells after yellow fever vaccination. MiXCR, run by TCRdb on the 5' RACE reads, gives a single entry per CDR3 protein. Of 400,000 to 650,000 distinct CDR3 sequences listed, 20% to 25% are singletons. The starting material was PBMCs, obtained 20 to 25 days after the first yellow fever vaccination. The source of these receptors is a man younger than 35 who received the YFV17D yellow fever vaccine. The CDR3 runs from the conserved cysteine through the conserved F or W.

v_gene	j_gene	CDR3aa
TRBV2	TRBJ1-4	CASSRDRDAEKLFF
TRBV18	TRBJ1-1	CASSPNDRVVPEAFF
TRBV4-3	TRBJ2-1	CASSQGSVVSTGDEQFF
TRBV20-1	TRBJ1-2	CSARENRGLNYGYTF
TRBV9	TRBJ2-5	CASSVATRPLKQETQYF
TRBV29-1	TRBJ1-1	CSVSAGWGMNTEAFF
TRBV12-3/TRBV12-4	TRBJ1-6	CASSFLGGNSPLHF
TRBV5-1	TRBJ2-3	CASSVGTSDTQYF
TRBV5-1	TRBJ2-7	CASSLYGYEQYF
TRBV6-2/TRBV6-3	TRBJ2-5	CASRQLSTSGGKVTQYF
TRBV9	TRBJ2-1	CASSRYGSYNEQFF
TRBV12-3/TRBV12-4	TRBJ1-6	CASSLTGSRGTLHF
TRBV29-1	TRBJ1-1	CSGGQGAREAFF
TRBV7-9	TRBJ2-2	CTSSLGLNTGELFF
TRBV27	TRBJ2-6	CASSPSRGYSGANVLTF
TRBV5-5	TRBJ2-6	CASSLNPAGANVLTF
TRBV7-2	TRBJ1-1	CASSLTQDTEAFF
TRBV10-3	TRBJ1-2	CAISESGTYGYTF
TRBV20-1	TRBJ1-1	CSAPGGGSAEAFF
TRBV4-1	TRBJ1-2	CASSSLQGDYGYTF
TRBV10-3	TRBJ2-3	CAIRPGWAGRSTDTQYF
TRBV3-1	TRBJ2-2	CASSQDLPNTGELFF
TRBV5-4	TRBJ2-2	CASSTSRGGELFF
TRBV4-3	TRBJ2-1	CASSQDRARGLYNEQFF
TRBV20-1	TRBJ2-3	CSARDGRGADTDTQYF
TRBV5-1	TRBJ2-7	CASSLAAGLREQYF
TRBV6-5	TRBJ1-1	CASMAGGTEAFF
TRBV12-3/TRBV12-4	TRBJ2-1	CASSLPGTGNEQFF
TRBV20-1	TRBJ2-5	CSARGSAGGSETQYF
TRBV3-1	TRBJ2-7	CASSSTEGSEQYF
TRBV10-3	TRBJ1-5	CAISESGGGSNQPQHF
TRBV7-7	TRBJ2-5	CASSQGSGNQETQYF
TRBV7-7	TRBJ1-1	CASSSDREAEAFF
TRBV12-3/TRBV12-4	TRBJ1-6	CASSLAQVPLHF
TRBV12-3/TRBV12-4	TRBJ2-7	CASSFPSEEQYF
TRBV5-1	TRBJ2-7	CASSATGEVGYEQYF
TRBV5-1	TRBJ2-1	CASSGEAGNEQFF
TRBV4-3	TRBJ2-3	CASSQVIWTEGTDTQYF
TRBV7-9	TRBJ2-6	CASSPLGEGSGANVLTF
TRBV7-9	TRBJ2-7	CASSDIGKGHEQYF
TRBV7-2	TRBJ1-2	CASSFTGVYGYTF
TRBV28	TRBJ2-3	CASSSGTSSRRDTQYF
TRBV29-1	TRBJ1-2	CSVEGGTGYTF
TRBV5-1	TRBJ1-2	CASSLVSGGEANYGYTF
TRBV27	TRBJ1-6	CARVQGVGSPLHF
TRBV11-2	TRBJ1-2	CASSLGTPRGRDYGYTF
TRBV5-1	TRBJ2-5	CASSRGQGGSYQETQYF
TRBV7-2	TRBJ2-5	CASSPTRLAETQYF